This is a list of T cell receptor beta chains from one sample in a study of PD-L1 blockade in urothelial cancer. Produced via immunoSEQ multiplex PCR; TCRdb's table is partial and in-frame only. The sample lists under 40,000 clones; 85% to 90% were seen once. The sequencing here drew on PBMCs, taken around atezolizumab (anti-PD-L1) treatment. The receptors come from a man aged 45 to 65 with urothelial cancer. Both conserved end residues are part of each CDR3. D genes are given only for firm matches. Size tells how often a clone was seen (once, few, many) or the class of an expanded clone, and some rows leave it out.

d_call	v_call	clone_size	j_call	cdr3_aa	cdr3_nt
.	TRBV5-1	.	TRBJ1-1	CASSGGIQATEAFF	TGCGCCAGCAGCGGAGGGATTCAGGCCACTGAAGCTTTCTTT
.	TRBV27	.	TRBJ2-5	CASSFPNRYLQETQYF	TGTGCCAGCAGTTTCCCCAACAGGTACCTCCAAGAGACCCAGTACTTC
.	TRBV5-4	.	TRBJ1-1	CASRRDLSATEAFF	TGTGCCAGCAGACGCGATTTGTCTGCCACTGAAGCTTTCTTT
.	TRBV5-1	once	TRBJ2-1	CASSRTLTEQFF	TGCGCCAGCAGCAGGACTCTGACCGAGCAGTTCTTC
.	TRBV18	.	TRBJ2-1	CASSPVPAFGEQFF	TGTGCCAGCTCACCAGTGCCTGCGTTCGGTGAGCAGTTCTTC
TRBD1	TRBV29-1	.	TRBJ2-2	CSVQLRGDRVYTGELFF	TGCAGCGTTCAATTAAGAGGGGACAGGGTCTACACCGGGGAGCTGTTTTTT
.	TRBV28	few	TRBJ2-3	CASSSTREDPSTDTQYF	TGTGCCAGCAGTTCCACGAGGGAGGACCCGAGCACAGATACGCAGTATTTT
.	TRBV2	.	TRBJ2-7	CASAQGYEQYF	TGTGCCAGCGCACAGGGCTACGAGCAGTACTTC
.	TRBV11-2	.	TRBJ2-5	CASSFQYQETQYF	TGTGCCAGCAGCTTCCAGTACCAAGAGACCCAGTACTTC
TRBD2	TRBV27	.	TRBJ2-5	CASSFLASGVWGTQYF	TGTGCCAGCAGTTTTCTAGCTAGCGGGGTTTGGGGGACCCAGTACTTC
TRBD2	TRBV5-1	.	TRBJ2-1	CASSLDSRGDPRVEQFF	TGCGCCAGCAGCTTGGATAGTCGGGGGGACCCTAGGGTTGAGCAGTTCTTC
.	TRBV9	.	TRBJ1-6	CASSVQEGPLHF	TGTGCCAGCAGCGTCCAAGAGGGACCCCTCCACTTT
TRBD2	TRBV27	.	TRBJ2-1	CASGLAGDNEQFF	TGTGCCAGCGGCCTAGCGGGAGACAATGAGCAGTTCTTC
TRBD2	TRBV6-6	.	TRBJ2-3	CASSYAGGSLKGAQYF	TGTGCCAGCAGTTATGCTGGCGGGAGCCTTAAAGGGGCGCAGTATTTT
.	TRBV11-2	.	TRBJ1-4	CASRPWGLAGKKLFF	TGTGCCAGCAGGCCCTGGGGACTGGCAGGGAAAAAACTGTTTTTT
TRBD1	TRBV28	.	TRBJ2-6	CASSLPPQGAGGANVLTF	TGTGCCAGCAGTCTACCTCCCCAGGGGGCGGGGGGGGCCAACGTCCTGACTTTC
.	TRBV28	.	TRBJ1-2	CASSLGGYYGYTF	TGTGCCAGCAGCCTAGGGGGATACTATGGCTACACCTTC
TRBD1	TRBV27	once	TRBJ1-2	CASSFGTADRLGYGYTF	TGTGCCAGCAGTTTTGGGACGGCGGACAGGTTAGGGTATGGCTACACCTTC
.	TRBV6-5	.	TRBJ1-3	CATIADSALRNTIYF	TGTGCCACAATAGCCGACAGCGCCCTGAGAAACACCATATATTTT
.	TRBV29-1	.	TRBJ1-3	CSVGQTGNTIYF	TGCAGCGTTGGACAAACTGGAAACACCATATATTTT
.	TRBV30	.	TRBJ1-5	CAWTTGNSNQPQHF	TGTGCCTGGACGACGGGGAATAGCAATCAGCCCCAGCATTTT
TRBD1	TRBV2	.	TRBJ2-3	CASSEDRGQYF	TGTGCCAGCAGTGAGGACAGGGGGCAGTATTTT
.	TRBV18	.	TRBJ1-6	CASSPPVDDSPLHF	TGTGCCAGCTCACCACCTGTAGATGATTCACCCCTCCACTTT